These 14 T cell receptor beta chains share one sample of origin, sequenced in a study of regulatory T cells in long-lasting Graves disease. The time point denotes: newly diagnosed GD, antithyroid drugs for less than 3 months. Construction of the TCR library relied on RNA isolated from PBMCs. Arm-PCR of CDR3 regions with iRepertoire HTBI primers generated TCR beta libraries. From the multiplex PCR reads, TCRdb called clonotypes with MiXCR, one entry per CDR3 protein. The sample comprises about 400,000 distinct CDR3 sequences, around 15% of which are singletons, and about a fifth rests with the top ten. Sequenced here: peripheral blood mononuclear cells (PBMCs), sampled at new diagnosis, from a patient treated with antithyroid drugs. These receptors all come from a female donor with Graves disease.

This clonotype was found many times. V gene TRBV27 combines with J gene TRBJ1-2; a possible D gene is TRBD1 (5 bases). Trimming stripped 6 bases from V and 5 bases from J, with 10 bases between. Germline-derived CDR1 and CDR2 are MNHEY and SMNVEV (reference sequence). The CDR3 is made up of 12 amino acids. The CDR3 region has the DNA TGTGCCAGCAGGGGGCCGGGGTATGGCTACACCTTC. Translating gives CASRGPGYGYTF.

This clonotype was found many times. V gene TRBV6-1 combines with J gene TRBJ1-6, with TRBD1 as a possible D gene (6 bases). The CDR3 is made up of 15 amino acids. In germline, CDR1 is MNHNS, CDR2 SASEGT. The germline V and J ends were trimmed by 4 bases and 4 bases, with 11 bases remaining between them. This CDR3 is CASSVDRRYNSPLHF. CDR3 sequence (DNA): TGTGCCAGCAGTGTTGACAGGCGATATAATTCACCCCTCCACTTT.

V is TRBV5-1 and J is TRBJ1-6; TRBD1 agrees at 9 bases. The germline V gene encodes CDR1 SGHRS and CDR2 YFSETQ. The CDR3 consists of 15 residues. Trimming took 1 base from V and 10 from J; bases not matched to a gene: 6. The CDR3 nucleotides are TGCGCCAGCAGCTTGTTGGGGGACAGGGCGTCACCCCTCCACTTT. It specifies CASSLLGDRASPLHF.

This clonotype turned up a few times. This rearrangement joins TRBV7-9 to TRBJ1-1; 10 nucleotides match TRBD1. The V gene end was trimmed by 5 bases and the J gene end by 6 bases; junction bases not matched to a gene: 12. Germline V CDR1 and CDR2: SEHNR, FQNEAQ (reference sequence). This CDR3 is 16 amino acids long. Written as DNA, the CDR3 is TGTGCCAGCAGCCTTCGGGACAGGGGTCTCAGGGCTGAAGCTTTCTTT. Translation gives CASSLRDRGLRAEAFF.

The gene calls are TRBV2 and TRBJ2-5; 10 bases map to TRBD2. Germline loops: CDR1 SNHLY, CDR2 FYNNEI. The trim removed 10 bases at V and 5 bases at J, leaving 10 bases unmatched. The CDR3 extends over 14 amino acids. The CDR3 sequence is CAKERGGAGETQYF. The CDR3 bases are TGTGCCAAAGAGCGGGGGGGGGCCGGGGAGACCCAGTACTTC.

This clonotype was counted many times. The V gene is TRBV11-2, the J gene TRBJ1-3; D is possibly TRBD1 (5 bases). Germline CDR1 and CDR2: SGHAT and FQNNGV. Between the trimmed V and J ends, which lost 2 bases and 3 bases, there was a span of 11 bases. This CDR3 comprises 15 residues. Written as DNA, the CDR3 is TGTGCCAGCAGCTTAATTGGGGGATATGGAAACACCATATATTTT. It encodes CASSLIGGYGNTIYF.

In this sample, this clonotype turned up a few times. J is TRBJ2-6 and V is TRBV12-3 or TRBV12-4; D remains ambiguous. This CDR3 region has 15 residues. The V and J ends lost 1 base and 2 bases respectively, with 6 bases between them. CDR3 bases: TGTGCCAGCAGTTTAGACCTGGCTGGGGCCAACGTCCTGACTTTC. Protein product: CASSLDLAGANVLTF.

This clonotype was found a few times. The rearrangement uses TRBV3-1 and TRBJ1-6; 7 bases line up with TRBD1. The CDR3 spans 17 residues. Germline values: CDR1 LGHDT, CDR2 YNNKEL (reference sequence). V shed 0 bases, J shed 9 bases, and the junction held 11 bases outside the gene matches. CDR3 nucleotide sequence: TGTGCCAGCAGCCAAGATCCCGGACGGCGGACAGGTTCACCCCTCCACTTT. The encoded protein is CASSQDPGRRTGSPLHF.

This chain connects TRBV7-9 to TRBJ1-4, with 9 bases identical to TRBD1. This CDR3 has 17 amino acids. Unmatched junction bases numbered 8, after V lost 6 bases and J lost 0 bases. CDR1 is SEHNR and CDR2 is FQNEAQ in the germline V gene (reference sequence). The CDR3 reads CASSGTGNPATNEKLFF. The CDR3 DNA sequence: TGTGCCAGCAGTGGGACAGGGAATCCCGCAACTAATGAAAAACTGTTTTTT.

This clonotype occurred many times. The V gene is TRBV28, the J gene TRBJ2-1; TRBD1 might be the D (6 bases). The CDR3 has 15 amino acids. The V end was cut by 2 bases, the J end by 7 bases, with 15 bases between. Germline CDR1 is MDHEN and CDR2 is SYDVKM. The CDR3 sequence: CASSLMSGVRNEQFF. CDR3 coding DNA: TGTGCCAGCAGTTTAATGTCAGGGGTCAGAAATGAGCAGTTCTTC.

This clonotype was recorded many times. The chain couples TRBV7-3 to TRBJ1-1; a weak D match, TRBD1 (5 bases). CDR1 and CDR2 (germline): SGHTA, FQGTGA. The CDR3 extends over 14 amino acids. Deletions cut 4 bases from V and 4 bases from J, with 13 bases between. The CDR3 loop is CASSSMGGGTEAFF. The CDR3 region has the DNA TGTGCCAGCAGCTCCATGGGCGGGGGCACTGAAGCTTTCTTT.

This chain connects TRBV19 to TRBJ2-3, with TRBD2 matching 9 bases. Per germline, CDR1 LNHDA and CDR2 SQIVND (reference sequence). This CDR3 has 15 residues. V dropped 6 bases and J dropped 3; count of bases not matched to a gene: 7. CDR3 in amino acids: CASSLSGSATDTQYF. CDR3 DNA: TGTGCCAGTAGCCTTAGCGGGAGTGCAACAGATACGCAGTATTTT. Supplemented by reference TRBV19 and TRBJ2-3, the full variable domain reads DGGITQSPKYLFRKEGQNVTLSCEQNLNHDAMYWYRQDPGQGLRLIYYSQIVNDFQKGDIAEGYSVSREKKESFPLTVTSAQKNPTAFYLCASSLSGSATDTQYFGPGTRLTVL.

There are many counts of this clonotype. The J gene is TRBJ1-5, the V gene TRBV2, with no clear D. CDR3 length: 14 amino acids. Trimming left V 5 bases short and J 6 bases short, with 14 bases between. Germline CDR1 SNHLY, CDR2 FYNNEI. This chain's CDR3 is CASSSSGVGQPQHF. The CDR3 DNA reads as TGTGCCAGCAGTTCGTCCGGGGTAGGTCAGCCCCAGCATTTT.

Turning to this clonotype: A much larger clone sits a single nucleotide away, making a read error possible. The rearrangement joins TRBV5-5 to TRBJ2-3, with a possible D match to TRBD2 (5 bases). CDR1 is SGHKS and CDR2 is YYEKEE in the germline V gene (reference sequence). CDR3 length: 13 amino acids. V was shortened by 2 bases and J by 2 bases, with 6 bases between the two germline ends. CDR3 in amino acids: CASSFDYTDTQYF. The CDR3, as DNA: TGTGCCAGCAGCTTCGACTACACAGATACGCAGTATTTT.